The 5 T cell receptor beta chains below all came from one sample that was sequenced in a study of shared clonotypes between healthy human individuals. Assay: immunoSEQ multiplex PCR; the TCRdb copy retains only in-frame clones and omits some. This table holds some 1,900,000 clones, around 96% found once. Naive CD8 cells were CD45RO-negative, positively selected for CCR7, excluding terminally differentiated effector memory CD45RA+ cells. Material: naive CD8+ T cells sorted from blood. The source is a young man in good health.

The chain uses TRBV6-5 and TRBJ2-7; no clear D gene. Trimming cost V 4 bases and J 3 bases, with 10 bases left between them. CDR1 and CDR2 (germline): MNHEY, SVGAGI. The CDR3 has 13 amino acids. The CDR3 region has the DNA TGTGCCAGCAGTTTGTCTTACCTCTACGAGCAGTACTTC. This gives the protein CASSLSYLYEQYF.

The chain is built from TRBV6-1 and TRBJ2-7; TRBD2 matches 12 bases. Germline V gene lookup returns CDR1 MNHNS and CDR2 SASEGT. V was clipped by 3 bases and J by 2 bases; unmatched bases: 8. The CDR3 has 17 amino acids. The CDR3 is CASSEKLGLAGTYEQYF. CDR3 DNA: TGTGCCAGCAGTGAGAAACTAGGACTAGCGGGAACCTACGAGCAGTACTTC.

The rearrangement joins TRBV6-5 to TRBJ1-1, with 7 bases matching TRBD1. The CDR3 totals 16 residues. Unmatched junction bases numbered 8, after V lost 4 bases and J lost 0 bases. The germline CDR1 and CDR2 sequences are MNHEY and SVGAGI. CDR3 in DNA: TGTGCCAGCAGTTCCGACAGGGAAGACGTGAACACTGAAGCTTTCTTT. It specifies CASSSDREDVNTEAFF.

The chain couples TRBV4-1 to TRBJ2-1; D uncertain. CDR1 MGHRA and CDR2 YSYEKL come from the germline V gene. The CDR3 has 15 amino acids. Between the trimmed V and J ends, which lost 1 base and 1 base, there was a span of 8 bases. The CDR3 nucleotides are TGCGCCAGCAGCCAAGGAAGGCGGTCCTACAATGAGCAGTTCTTC. It codes for CASSQGRRSYNEQFF.

The chain couples TRBV2 to TRBJ1-3; tentative D call: TRBD1 (5 bases). V dropped 8 bases and J dropped 0 bases, with 14 bases sitting between them. The CDR3 has 15 amino acids. Per germline, CDR1 SNHLY and CDR2 FYNNEI. The DNA of the CDR3 is TGTGCCAGCGAGACAGCGATTTTCTCTGGAAACACCATATATTTT. It encodes CASETAIFSGNTIYF.